These 27 T cell receptor beta chains were all obtained from the same sample, sequenced in a study of blood T cells in healthy people across ages. Through a sample-barcoded 5' primer and a J-beta primer mix, a second PCR was run for about 6 to 12 cycles. One entry per CDR3 protein, called by TCRdb with MiXCR from the 5' RACE reads. The sample has fewer than 1 million distinct CDR3 sequences, roughly 44% seen once. Sequencing input: blood. All receptors derive from a man aged 55-75 years in good health.

This sequence joins TRBV6-2 or TRBV6-3 and TRBJ1-2; weak D call: TRBD1 (6 bases). This CDR3 contains 17 residues. V lost 4 bases and J 8 bases, leaving 26 bases between the germline ends. Looked up from germline, CDR1 is MNHEY and CDR2 is SVGEGT. The CDR3 spells CASSSTPTGRAVGGYTF. CDR3 coding DNA: TGTGCCAGCAGTTCCACTCCGACAGGTCGCGCGGTCGGAGGCTACACCTTC.

V gene TRBV6-2 or TRBV6-3 combines with J gene TRBJ2-1; 9 positions agree with TRBD2. The germline CDR1 and CDR2 sequences are MNHEY and SVGEGT. The V gene end was trimmed by 5 bases and the J gene end by 0 bases; junction bases not matched to a gene: 5. The CDR3 totals 16 residues. In DNA form, the CDR3 reads TGTGCCAGCAGTCTCCTAGCGGGGCCCTCCTACAATGAGCAGTTCTTC. Its translation is CASSLLAGPSYNEQFF.

CDR3 in amino acids: CASRIIGTGELFF. CDR3 in DNA: TGTGCCAGCAGAATTATAGGCACCGGGGAGCTGTTTTTT. The chain joins TRBV28 to TRBJ2-2, with no clear D. The germline gives CDR1 MDHEN, CDR2 SYDVKM. Trimming took 6 bases from V and 4 from J, leaving 9 bases between them. The length of the CDR3 is 13 residues.

This clonotype has just a few counts. This chain uses TRBV10-3 with TRBJ2-5; D gene uncertain. Germline assignment: CDR1 ENHRY and CDR2 SYGVKD. The CDR3 covers 13 residues. V dropped 5 bases and J dropped 3 bases, with 10 bases sitting between them. The CDR3 protein is CAISRAEKETQYF. The CDR3 DNA reads TGTGCCATCAGTCGGGCCGAGAAAGAGACCCAGTACTTC.

V and J are TRBV6-2 or TRBV6-3 and TRBJ2-4; perhaps D is TRBD1 or TRBD2 (5 bases each). The CDR3 extends over 18 amino acids. Germline CDR1 and CDR2: MNHEY and SVGEGT. V was trimmed by 6 bases and J by 0 bases, leaving 21 bases between them. For the CDR3, the DNA is TGTGCCAGCAGAACGCTACCCCGGGACCGAGTAGCCAAAAACATTCAGTACTTC. Protein: CASRTLPRDRVAKNIQYF.

This clonotype was detected many times. A much larger clone is a single base away; this may be a read error. The rearrangement uses TRBV5-1 and TRBJ2-1; 9 nucleotides align to TRBD2. The V and J ends lost 1 base and 6 bases, in that order; junction bases with no gene match: 8. The germline CDR1 and CDR2 sequences are SGHRS and YFSETQ. The CDR3 spans 16 residues. CDR3 DNA sequence: TGCGCCAGCAGCTTGAGTGCGGGGGGGGGATTCAATGAGCAGTTCTTC. Translation gives CASSLSAGGGFNEQFF. The variable domain in full, with the rest retrieved from reference TRBV5-1 and TRBJ2-1, is KAGVTQTPRYLIKTRGQQVTLSCSPISGHRSVSWYQQTPGQGLQFLFEYFSETQRNKGNFPGRFSGRQFSNSRSEMNVSTLELGDSALYLCASSLSAGGGFNEQFFGPGTRLTVL.

The chain couples TRBV5-1 to TRBJ2-5; perhaps TRBD2 as D (5 bases). The V end was cut by 4 bases, the J end by 11 bases, with 30 bases between. Per the germline V gene, CDR1 is SGHRS and CDR2 is YFSETQ. This CDR3 spans 17 amino acids. DNA of the CDR3: TGCGCCAGCAGCGTGACCGGTCGCGAGATCTCCTACGAGCGGCAGTACTTC. As protein: CASSVTGREISYERQYF.

CDR3 nucleotides: TGTGCCAGCAGCACGGGACAGGGAGGGCAGTTCTTC. Amino acid sequence: CASSTGQGGQFF. The V gene is TRBV7-9, the J gene TRBJ2-1, with TRBD1 matching over 9 bases. Germline CDR1 is SEHNR and CDR2 is FQNEAQ (reference sequence). The CDR3 is 12 amino acids. Trimming removed 5 bases from V and 12 bases from J; junction bases left unmatched: 5.

As concerns this clonotype: The junction departs from germline at one end; a sequencing error may be responsible. This chain connects TRBV6-5 to TRBJ1-6; maybe TRBD1 (5 bases). The V gene's germline CDR1 is MNHEY and CDR2 SVGAGI. This CDR3 is built from 19 residues. DNA of the CDR3: TGTGCCAGCAGTTACGGGCAGGGCTTGGTATCGGGCTATAATTCACCCCCCCACTTT. It is translated as CASSYGQGLVSGYNSPPHF.

This chain joins TRBV7-3 and TRBJ1-4, with no clear D. Germline lookup yields CDR1 SGHTA and CDR2 FQGTGA. Trimming removed 1 base from V and 7 bases from J, with 7 bases in between. The CDR3 is 13 residues long. The CDR3 region has the DNA TGTGCCAGCAGCTTAAGATTTGGTGAAAAACTGTTTTTT. Protein product: CASSLRFGEKLFF.

The genes are TRBV20-1 and TRBJ2-3; D perhaps matches TRBD2 (5 bases). The CDR3 extends over 15 amino acids. Per germline, CDR1 DFQATT and CDR2 SNEGSKA (reference sequence). Trimming took off 6 bases at V and 0 bases at J, with 16 bases between the two ends. The CDR3 is CSAPRSGSSTDTQYF. The DNA of the CDR3 is TGCAGTGCCCCACGATCGGGATCTAGCACAGATACGCAGTATTTT.

The chain links TRBV2 to TRBJ2-6; 9 bases align to TRBD1. The CDR3 loop spans 16 amino acids. Germline V CDR1 and CDR2: SNHLY, FYNNEI. V trimming: 7 bases; J trimming: 0 bases; junction bases outside the gene matches: 4. CDR3 residues: CASKGTGPSGANVLTF. DNA for the CDR3: TGTGCCAGCAAAGGGACAGGGCCCTCTGGGGCCAACGTCCTGACTTTC.

The chain employs TRBV9 and TRBJ1-1; D not resolved. CDR3 length: 15 residues. The germline V gene has CDR1 SGDLS and CDR2 YYNGEE. V lost 3 bases to trimming and J lost 0 bases, with 12 bases between them. CDR3 loop: CASSAHLSMNTEAFF. The CDR3 region has the DNA TGTGCCAGCAGCGCCCACCTTTCCATGAACACTGAAGCTTTCTTT.

This clonotype was seen repeatedly, ten times or more. The CDR3 loop reads CSVEVPWGPYNEQFF. Written as DNA, the CDR3 is TGCAGCGTTGAAGTCCCGTGGGGGCCCTACAATGAGCAGTTCTTC. The chain has TRBV29-1 and TRBJ2-1; D may be TRBD1 (6 bases). V lost 1 base and J 2 bases, leaving 12 bases between the germline ends. Germline-derived CDR1 and CDR2 are SQVTM and ANQGSEA. The CDR3 covers 15 residues.

This sequence joins TRBV10-3 and TRBJ2-7; a possible D gene is TRBD1 (6 bases). Per the germline V gene, CDR1 is ENHRY and CDR2 is SYGVKD. Trimming removed 0 bases at V and 3 bases at J, with 12 bases between. This CDR3 has 15 residues. Here the CDR3 DNA reads TGTGCCATCAGTGAGTCTGGGGGCAGTTTCTACGAGCAGTACTTC. This gives the protein CAISESGGSFYEQYF.

The chain employs TRBV7-9 and TRBJ2-7; TRBD1 is a possible D gene (5 bases). This CDR3 spans 17 amino acids. In germline, CDR1 is SEHNR, CDR2 FQNEAQ (reference sequence). V shed 5 bases and J shed 1 base, with 21 bases lying between them. CDR3 sequence reads: CASSLRVGSGYSYEQYF. The DNA for the CDR3 is TGTGCCAGCAGCCTAAGGGTGGGGTCAGGGTATTCCTACGAGCAGTACTTC.

The chain recombines TRBV9 with TRBJ2-2; TRBD1 might be the D (5 bases). V lost 0 bases and J lost 5, with 14 bases in between. The CDR3 sequence is 16 residues long. The germline CDR1 and CDR2 sequences are SGDLS and YYNGEE. The CDR3 loop reads CASSVVGASGTGELFF. CDR3 in DNA: TGTGCCAGCAGCGTAGTAGGGGCTTCAGGGACCGGGGAGCTGTTTTTT.

The chain uses TRBV20-1 and TRBJ2-5, with 14 bases that match TRBD2. Germline V gene sequence: CDR1 DFQATT, CDR2 SNEGSKA (reference sequence). J lost 6 bases, V lost 1 base, and 13 bases had no gene match. The CDR3 contains 18 residues. In nucleotides, the CDR3 is TGCAGTGCTAGAGGACTAGCGGGGGGGCTGGATATCAGGAAGACCCAGTACTTC. This sequence encodes CSARGLAGGLDIRKTQYF.

In nucleotides, the CDR3 is TGTGCCAGCAGCGCCTCTAGCGGACAAGAGACCCAGTACTTC. This codes for CASSASSGQETQYF. This chain uses TRBV5-4 with TRBJ2-5, with 7 positions matching TRBD2. The CDR3 is 14 amino acids. The J segment lost 2 bases and the V segment lost 4 bases, leaving 5 bases of the junction unmatched. The germline V gene has CDR1 SGHNT and CDR2 YYREEE (reference sequence).

The chain recombines TRBV20-1 with TRBJ2-4; D gene ambiguous. The CDR3 is 11 amino acids. Trimming removed 2 bases at V and 3 bases at J, with 2 bases between. Looked up from germline, CDR1 is DFQATT and CDR2 is SNEGSKA (reference sequence). The CDR3 reads CSARLKNIQYF. In DNA form, the CDR3 reads TGCAGTGCTAGACTCAAAAACATTCAGTACTTC.

This chain connects TRBV2 to TRBJ1-2; 7 nucleotides line up with TRBD1. CDR3 length equals 14 residues. Germline loops: CDR1 SNHLY, CDR2 FYNNEI. The ends lost 6 bases at V and 5 bases at J; junction bases unmatched: 9. CDR3: CASSQNPTGYGYTF. The CDR3 DNA reads as TGTGCCAGCAGCCAAAACCCGACAGGGTATGGCTACACCTTC.

This clonotype was detected only a few times. V gene TRBV6-6 combines with J gene TRBJ1-1, with D hard to call. This CDR3 comprises 12 residues. Germline values: CDR1 MNHNY, CDR2 SVGAGI (reference sequence). Trimming cost V 2 bases and J 6 bases, with 7 bases left between them. DNA of the CDR3: TGTGCCAGCAGTTACCTCAAGGCTGAAGCTTTCTTT. It is translated as CASSYLKAEAFF.

The sample holds a few counts of this clonotype. The chain has TRBV4-3 and TRBJ1-6, with 7 bases matching TRBD1. Germline V lookup: CDR1 LGHNA, CDR2 YSLEER. The junction had 9 bases not matched to a gene; V was cut back by 3 bases and J by 7 bases. The CDR3 has 16 amino acids. The chain's CDR3 is CASSQALGTANSPLHF. DNA of the CDR3: TGCGCCAGCAGCCAGGCCCTCGGGACAGCCAATTCACCCCTCCACTTT.

V usage is TRBV4-3 and J usage is TRBJ2-5; 8 nucleotides line up with TRBD1. Germline values: CDR1 LGHNA, CDR2 YSLEER. The CDR3 runs to 20 residues. The J segment lost 5 bases and the V segment lost 0 bases, leaving 20 bases of the junction unmatched. CDR3: CASSQDWAVGSGGAGETQYF. DNA for the CDR3: TGCGCCAGCAGCCAAGATTGGGCGGTTGGATCAGGGGGCGCGGGTGAGACCCAGTACTTC.

V gene TRBV6-2 or TRBV6-3 combines with J gene TRBJ2-1; a weak D match, TRBD2 (5 bases). V lost 6 bases and J 2 bases, leaving 14 bases between the germline ends. Germline V gene data show CDR1 as MNHEY and CDR2 as SVGEGT. The CDR3 spans 15 residues. CDR3 coding DNA: TGTGCCAGCAGGCCCAGCGGATATACCTACAATGAGCAGTTCTTC. Translation gives CASRPSGYTYNEQFF.

The chain combines TRBV20-1 with TRBJ1-5; no firm D call. Germline V gene data show CDR1 as DFQATT and CDR2 as SNEGSKA (reference sequence). The CDR3 is made up of 13 amino acids. V lost 1 base, J lost 2 bases, and 6 bases lay in between. CDR3 DNA sequence: TGCAGTGCTAGAGGGGATGGCAATCAGCCCCAGCATTTT. Residues: CSARGDGNQPQHF.

This clonotype has more than one count but fewer than ten. The genes are TRBV12-3 or TRBV12-4 and TRBJ2-7; no reliable D call. This CDR3 has 12 amino acids. V was cut by 6 bases and J by 6 bases, with 12 bases left in between. The CDR3 sequence: CASSSKGSEQYF. CDR3 nucleotides: TGTGCCAGCAGCTCTAAGGGTTCCGAGCAGTACTTC.